The present TCR beta chain was sequenced within a study of cytomegalovirus exposure and HLA in healthy donors. Germline CDR1 and CDR2: MNHEY and SVGAGI. Trimming stripped 6 bases from V and 0 bases from J, with 9 bases between. The CDR3 runs to 14 residues. Points on this clone: Its cognate antigen is unknown.

PCR used 60 Vbeta primers and 13 Jbeta primers. The data were produced by immunoSEQ multiplex PCR, yet TCRdb's version contains in-frame clones alone and is incomplete. The sample shows about 180,000 clones, over 70% of them seen only once. General observations from the study: Accurate prediction of most subjects' HLA-A and HLA-B alleles from TCR beta sequences was reported.

This TCR derives from a man between 25 and 39 years old in good health and CMV-seropositive. V gene TRBV6-5 combines with J gene TRBJ1-5, with a weak D call TRBD1 (5 bases). The material sequenced was PBMCs. CDR3 nucleotide sequence: TGTGCCAGCAGGGGCGGGGGTAGCAATCAGCCCCAGCATTTT. Amino acid sequence: CASRGGGSNQPQHF.